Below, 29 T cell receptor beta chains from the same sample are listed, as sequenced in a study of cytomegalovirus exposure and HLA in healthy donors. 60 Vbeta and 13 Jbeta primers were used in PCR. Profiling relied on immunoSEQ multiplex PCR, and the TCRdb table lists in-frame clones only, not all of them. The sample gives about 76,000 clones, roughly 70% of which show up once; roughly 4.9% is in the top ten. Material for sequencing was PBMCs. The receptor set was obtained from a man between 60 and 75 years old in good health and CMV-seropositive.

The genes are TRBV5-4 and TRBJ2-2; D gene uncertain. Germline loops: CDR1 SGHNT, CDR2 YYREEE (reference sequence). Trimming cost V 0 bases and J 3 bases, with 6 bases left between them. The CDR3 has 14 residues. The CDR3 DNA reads TGTGCCAGCAGCTTGGGACAATACACCGGGGAGCTGTTTTTT. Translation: CASSLGQYTGELFF. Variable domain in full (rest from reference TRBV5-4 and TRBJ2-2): ETGVTQSPTHLIKTRGQQVTLRCSSQSGHNTVSWYQQALGQGPQFIFQYYREEENGRGNFPPRFSGLQFPNYSSELNVNALELDDSALYLCASSLGQYTGELFFGEGSRLTVL.

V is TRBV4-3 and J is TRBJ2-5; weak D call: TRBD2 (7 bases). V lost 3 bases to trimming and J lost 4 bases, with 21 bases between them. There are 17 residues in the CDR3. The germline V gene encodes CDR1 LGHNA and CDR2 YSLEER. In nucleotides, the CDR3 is TGCGCCAGCAGCCACGAGGGGGGGCGTGGGAACGTAGAGACCCAGTACTTC. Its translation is CASSHEGGRGNVETQYF.

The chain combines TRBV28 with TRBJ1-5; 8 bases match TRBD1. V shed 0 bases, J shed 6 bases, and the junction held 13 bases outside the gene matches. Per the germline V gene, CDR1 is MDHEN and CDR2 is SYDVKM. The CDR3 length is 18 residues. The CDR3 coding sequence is TGTGCCAGCAGTTTATGGGGACAGGATCGGTCCCTGAGTCAGCCCCAGCATTTT. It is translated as CASSLWGQDRSLSQPQHF.

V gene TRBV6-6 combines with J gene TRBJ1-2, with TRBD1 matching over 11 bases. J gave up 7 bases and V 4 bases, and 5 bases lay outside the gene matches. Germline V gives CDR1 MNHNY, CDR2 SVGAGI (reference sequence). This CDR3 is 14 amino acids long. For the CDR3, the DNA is TGTGCCAGCAGTTGGACAGGGGGCAGGGGTGGCTACACCTTC. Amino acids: CASSWTGGRGGYTF.

Here the CDR3 DNA reads TGTGCCAGCAGCCCCGGACAGGGGGCCTCTGGAAACACCATATATTTT. Translation gives CASSPGQGASGNTIYF. V is TRBV11-2 and J is TRBJ1-3; 11 bases are a match to TRBD1. The V gene end was trimmed by 5 bases and the J gene end by 0 bases; junction bases not matched to a gene: 3. The CDR3 runs to 16 residues. The germline V gene has CDR1 SGHAT and CDR2 FQNNGV. The whole variable domain, filled in from reference TRBV11-2 and TRBJ1-3, reads EAGVAQSPRYKIIEKRQSVAFWCNPISGHATLYWYQQILGQGPKLLIQFQNNGVVDDSQLPKDRFSAERLKGVDSTLKIQPAKLEDSAVYLCASSPGQGASGNTIYFGEGSWLTVV.

The CDR3 loop reads CASSQDLRLGHYEQYF. In nucleotides, the CDR3 is TGCGCCAGCAGCCAAGATCTGAGACTAGGGCACTACGAGCAGTACTTC. The chain uses TRBV4-1 and TRBJ2-7; D perhaps matches TRBD2 (6 bases). V lost 0 bases and J 3 bases, leaving 15 bases between the germline ends. Looked up from germline, CDR1 is MGHRA and CDR2 is YSYEKL. The CDR3 totals 16 residues.

CDR3 sequence: CASSSALGLAGGETQYF. CDR3 nucleotide sequence: TGTGCCAGCAGCTCTGCTCTGGGACTAGCGGGGGGAGAGACCCAGTACTTC. The chain employs TRBV5-4 and TRBJ2-5, with 15 nucleotides matching TRBD2. With 3 bases clipped from V and 4 bases from J, the junction kept 7 bases outside the gene matches. The CDR3 extends over 17 amino acids. Germline values: CDR1 SGHNT, CDR2 YYREEE (reference sequence).

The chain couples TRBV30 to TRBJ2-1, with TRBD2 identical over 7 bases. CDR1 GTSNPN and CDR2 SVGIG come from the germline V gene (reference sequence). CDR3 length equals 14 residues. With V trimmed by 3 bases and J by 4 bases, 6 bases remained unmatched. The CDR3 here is CAWRSSGFYNEQFF. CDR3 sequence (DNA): TGTGCCTGGAGGTCTAGCGGCTTTTACAATGAGCAGTTCTTC.

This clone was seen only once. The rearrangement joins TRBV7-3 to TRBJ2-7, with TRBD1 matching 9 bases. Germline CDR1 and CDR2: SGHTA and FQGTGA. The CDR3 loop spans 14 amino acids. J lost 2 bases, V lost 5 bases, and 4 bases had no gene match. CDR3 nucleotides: TGTGCCAGCAGCCCGACAGGGGGTCCCTACGAGCAGTACTTC. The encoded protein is CASSPTGGPYEQYF.

The CDR3 loop reads CASSADSPTDTQYF. The CDR3 bases are TGCGCCAGCAGCGCGGACAGTCCCACAGATACGCAGTATTTT. This chain uses TRBV5-1 with TRBJ2-3, with a possible D match to TRBD1 (6 bases). This CDR3 contains 14 residues. CDR1 and CDR2 from the germline V gene are SGHRS and YFSETQ. Trimming took off 4 bases at V and 2 bases at J, with 11 bases between the two ends.

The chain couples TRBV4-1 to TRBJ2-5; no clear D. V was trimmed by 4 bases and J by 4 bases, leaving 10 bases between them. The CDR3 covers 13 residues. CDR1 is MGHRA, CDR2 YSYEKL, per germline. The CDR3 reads CASSPLRRETQYF. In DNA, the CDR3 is TGCGCCAGCAGCCCCCTGCGGAGAGAGACCCAGTACTTC.

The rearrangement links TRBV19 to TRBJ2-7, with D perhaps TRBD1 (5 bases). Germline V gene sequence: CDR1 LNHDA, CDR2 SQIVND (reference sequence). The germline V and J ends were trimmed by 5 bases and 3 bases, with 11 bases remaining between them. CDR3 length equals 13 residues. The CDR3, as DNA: TGTGCCAGTAGTCAGACAGTAGGCTACGAGCAGTACTTC. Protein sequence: CASSQTVGYEQYF.

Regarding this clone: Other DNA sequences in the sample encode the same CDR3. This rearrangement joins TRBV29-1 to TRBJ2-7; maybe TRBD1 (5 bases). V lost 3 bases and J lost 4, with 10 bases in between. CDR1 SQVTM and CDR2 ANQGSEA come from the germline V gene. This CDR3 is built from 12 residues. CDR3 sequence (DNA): TGCAGCGTTGACAACCAGGGATACGAGCAGTACTTC. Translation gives CSVDNQGYEQYF.

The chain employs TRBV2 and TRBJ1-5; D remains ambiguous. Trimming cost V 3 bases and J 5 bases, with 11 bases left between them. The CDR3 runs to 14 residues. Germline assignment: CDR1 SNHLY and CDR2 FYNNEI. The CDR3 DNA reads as TGTGCCAGCAGTGATCGAACGGGTGATCAGCCCCAGCATTTT. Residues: CASSDRTGDQPQHF.

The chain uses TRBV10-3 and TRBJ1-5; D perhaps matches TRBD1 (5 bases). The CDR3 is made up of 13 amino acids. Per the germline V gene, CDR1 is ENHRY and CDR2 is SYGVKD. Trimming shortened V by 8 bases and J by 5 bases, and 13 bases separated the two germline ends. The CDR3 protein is CAIRPGLDQPQHF. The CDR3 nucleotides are TGTGCCATCCGTCCAGGGCTAGATCAGCCCCAGCATTTT.

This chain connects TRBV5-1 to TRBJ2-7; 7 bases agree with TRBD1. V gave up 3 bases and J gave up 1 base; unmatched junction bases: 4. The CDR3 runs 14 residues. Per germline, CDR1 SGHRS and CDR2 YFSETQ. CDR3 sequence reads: CASSSTGESYEQYF. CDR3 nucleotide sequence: TGCGCCAGCAGCTCCACAGGGGAATCCTACGAGCAGTACTTC.

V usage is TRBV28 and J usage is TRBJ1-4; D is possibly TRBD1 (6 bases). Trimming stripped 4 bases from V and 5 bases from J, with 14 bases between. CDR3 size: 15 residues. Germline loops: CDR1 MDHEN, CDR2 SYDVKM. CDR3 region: CASSSSGQYNEKLFF. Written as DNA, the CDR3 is TGTGCCAGCAGTTCCTCAGGACAGTACAATGAAAAACTGTTTTTT.

The DNA for the CDR3 is TGCAGCGTTGCTGGGACAGGGAGGACCTACAATGAGCAGTTCTTC. This gives the protein CSVAGTGRTYNEQFF. The chain employs TRBV29-1 and TRBJ2-1; 9 nucleotides line up with TRBD1. The CDR3 extends over 15 amino acids. Per germline, CDR1 SQVTM and CDR2 ANQGSEA. Germline trimming cut 4 bases from V and 2 bases from J; bases unmatched to any gene: 6.

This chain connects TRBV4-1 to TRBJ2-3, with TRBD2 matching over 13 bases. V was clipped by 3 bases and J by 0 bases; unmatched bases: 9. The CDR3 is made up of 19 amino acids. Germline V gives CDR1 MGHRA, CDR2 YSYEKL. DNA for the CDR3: TGCGCCAGCAGCCAGGGAGGGGGACTAGCGGGATATAGCACAGATACGCAGTATTTT. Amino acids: CASSQGGGLAGYSTDTQYF.

DNA for the CDR3: TGTGCCAGCAGCCTGGGACAGTCCCAAAGCTCCTACAATGAGCAGTTCTTC. It translates to CASSLGQSQSSYNEQFF. The chain couples TRBV7-2 to TRBJ2-1; TRBD1 matches at 7 bases. Germline values: CDR1 SGHTA, CDR2 FQGNSA. This CDR3 is 17 amino acids long. Trimming removed 5 bases from V and 0 bases from J; junction bases left unmatched: 10. The entire variable domain, with the rest obtained from reference TRBV7-2 and TRBJ2-1, is as follows: GAGVSQSPSNKVTEKGKDVELRCDPISGHTALYWYRQSLGQGLEFLIYFQGNSAPDKSGLPSDRFSAERTGGSVSTLTIQRTQQEDSAVYLCASSLGQSQSSYNEQFFGPGTRLTVL.

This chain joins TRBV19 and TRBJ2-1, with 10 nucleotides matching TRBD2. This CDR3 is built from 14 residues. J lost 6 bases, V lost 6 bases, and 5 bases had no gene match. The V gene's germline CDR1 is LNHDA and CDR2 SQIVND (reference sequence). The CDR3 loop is CASRRAGGPNEQFF. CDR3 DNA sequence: TGTGCCAGTAGGCGAGCGGGAGGGCCCAATGAGCAGTTCTTC.

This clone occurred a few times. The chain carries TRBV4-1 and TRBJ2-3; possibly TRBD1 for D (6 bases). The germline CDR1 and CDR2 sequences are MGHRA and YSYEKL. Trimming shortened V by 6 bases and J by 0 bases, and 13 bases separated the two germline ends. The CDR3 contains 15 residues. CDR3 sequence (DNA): TGCGCCAGCAGACCGGGGACATCTAGCACAGATACGCAGTATTTT. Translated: CASRPGTSSTDTQYF.

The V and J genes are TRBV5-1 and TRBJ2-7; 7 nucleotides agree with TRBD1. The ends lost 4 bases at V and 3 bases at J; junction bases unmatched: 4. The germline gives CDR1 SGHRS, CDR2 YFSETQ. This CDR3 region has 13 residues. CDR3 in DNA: TGCGCCAGCAGCGGGGGACAGCGCTACGAGCAGTACTTC. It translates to CASSGGQRYEQYF.

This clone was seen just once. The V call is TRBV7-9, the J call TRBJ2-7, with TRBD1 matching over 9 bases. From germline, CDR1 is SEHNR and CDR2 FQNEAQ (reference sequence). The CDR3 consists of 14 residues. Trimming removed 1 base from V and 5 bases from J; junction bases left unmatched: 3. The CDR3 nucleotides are TGTGCCAGCAGCTTAGGACAGGGGGTAAACGAGCAGTACTTC. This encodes CASSLGQGVNEQYF.

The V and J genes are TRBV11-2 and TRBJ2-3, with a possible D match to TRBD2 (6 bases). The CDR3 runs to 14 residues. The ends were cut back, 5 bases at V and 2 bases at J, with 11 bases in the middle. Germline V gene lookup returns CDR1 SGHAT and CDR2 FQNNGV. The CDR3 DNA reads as TGTGCCAGCAGCCGCTGGGGACTCACAGATACGCAGTATTTT. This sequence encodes CASSRWGLTDTQYF.

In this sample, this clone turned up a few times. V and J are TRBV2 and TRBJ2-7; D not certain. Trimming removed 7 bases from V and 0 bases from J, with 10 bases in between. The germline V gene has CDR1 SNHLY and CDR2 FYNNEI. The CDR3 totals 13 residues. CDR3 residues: CASTHTDSYEQYF. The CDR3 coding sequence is TGTGCCAGCACTCATACTGACTCCTACGAGCAGTACTTC.

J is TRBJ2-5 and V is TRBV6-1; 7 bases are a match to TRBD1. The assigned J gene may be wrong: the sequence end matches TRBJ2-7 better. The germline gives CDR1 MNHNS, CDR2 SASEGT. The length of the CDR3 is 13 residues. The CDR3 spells CASKQGVGYEQYF. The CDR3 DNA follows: TGTGCCAGCAAGCAGGGGGTGGGCTACGAGCAGTACTTC.

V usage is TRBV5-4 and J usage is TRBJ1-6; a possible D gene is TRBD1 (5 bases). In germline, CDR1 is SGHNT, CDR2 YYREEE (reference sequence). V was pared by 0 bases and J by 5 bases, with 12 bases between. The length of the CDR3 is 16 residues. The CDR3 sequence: CASSLGGGGNNSPLHF. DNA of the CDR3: TGTGCCAGCAGCTTGGGCGGCGGGGGAAATAATTCACCCCTCCACTTT.

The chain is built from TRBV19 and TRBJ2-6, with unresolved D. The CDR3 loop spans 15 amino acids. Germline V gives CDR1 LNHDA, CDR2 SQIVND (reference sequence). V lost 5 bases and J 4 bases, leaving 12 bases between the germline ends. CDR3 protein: CASSSQVFGANVLTF. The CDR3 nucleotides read TGTGCCAGTAGTTCCCAGGTCTTCGGGGCCAACGTCCTGACTTTC.